A single sample is the source of the 20 T cell receptor beta chains below, sequenced in a study of long-term antiretroviral therapy in people with HIV. Run at survey level, the immunoSEQ assay was version v3.0. The repertoire was sequenced with immunoSEQ multiplex PCR; TCRdb's copy has only in-frame clones and lacks some. This sample carries just under 10,000 clones, 60% to 85% of them seen once, and the ten largest clones take 20%. Material: unsorted PBMCs, obtained 1.8 years before starting antiretroviral therapy. Receptors were obtained from a man in his forties with HIV.

V usage is TRBV9 and J usage is TRBJ2-1, with 7 nucleotides matching TRBD1. This CDR3 has 14 residues. Germline V gene sequence: CDR1 SGDLS, CDR2 YYNGEE. Trimming at V came to 0 bases and at J to 7 bases, leaving 4 bases not matched to a gene. The CDR3 DNA reads as TGTGCCAGCAGCGTAGGAACAGGGGCGAATGAGCAGTTCTTC. Its translation: CASSVGTGANEQFF.

The chain employs TRBV7-8 and TRBJ2-7; no clear D. The germline CDR1 and CDR2 sequences are SGHVS and FQNEAQ. This CDR3 is 12 amino acids long. V lost 5 bases and J 4 bases, leaving 9 bases between the germline ends. CDR3 DNA: TGTGCCAGCAGCCCCCGCTCTTACGAGCAGTACTTC. Translated: CASSPRSYEQYF.

J is TRBJ1-2 and V is TRBV5-6, with D hard to call. The CDR3 is 14 residues long. V was cut by 0 bases and J by 6 bases, with 12 bases left in between. In germline, CDR1 is SGHDT, CDR2 YYEEEE. The CDR3 spells CASSLEGPSHGYTF. In DNA form, the CDR3 reads TGTGCCAGCAGCTTGGAAGGGCCCTCCCATGGCTACACCTTC.

The V gene is TRBV5-6, the J gene TRBJ1-1; unclear D gene. The CDR3 totals 12 residues. The germline V and J ends were trimmed by 2 bases and 10 bases, with 12 bases remaining between them. Germline CDR1 reads SGHDT; CDR2 reads YYEEEE. The CDR3 sequence: CASSLEGRGAFF. The CDR3 DNA reads TGTGCCAGCAGCTTAGAGGGCCGGGGAGCTTTCTTT.

The rearrangement joins TRBV4-1 to TRBJ1-4, with a possible D match to TRBD1 (5 bases). The CDR3 is 16 residues long. V was cut by 0 bases and J by 3 bases, with 11 bases left in between. Germline-derived CDR1 and CDR2 are MGHRA and YSYEKL. The CDR3 region has the DNA TGCGCCAGCAGCCAAGATTGGAGGGGTGCTAATGAAAAACTGTTTTTT. Its translation is CASSQDWRGANEKLFF.

V and J are TRBV11-1 and TRBJ1-1; possibly TRBD1 for D (5 bases). CDR1 is SGHAT and CDR2 is FQDESV in the germline V gene (reference sequence). V lost 6 bases, J lost 4 bases, and 12 bases lay in between. This CDR3 region has 13 residues. CDR3 in amino acids: CASSINGGTEAFF. CDR3 nucleotides: TGTGCCAGCAGTATAAATGGGGGCACTGAAGCTTTCTTT. Based on the CDR3 plus reference TRBV11-1 and TRBJ1-1, the full variable domain is EAEVAQSPRYKITEKSQAVAFWCDPISGHATLYWYRQILGQGPELLVQFQDESVVDDSQLPKDRFSAERLKGVDSTLKIQPAELGDSAMYLCASSINGGTEAFFGQGTRLTVV.

The chain carries TRBV5-5 and TRBJ1-2; D uncertain. The CDR3 contains 15 residues. Germline V gene data show CDR1 as SGHKS and CDR2 as YYEKEE (reference sequence). V was clipped by 0 bases and J by 7 bases, with 16 bases between them. DNA of the CDR3: TGTGCCAGCAGCTTGGACAGAGCTGCTGCTGGTGGCTACACCTTC. This encodes CASSLDRAAAGGYTF.

The V and J genes are TRBV7-9 and TRBJ2-1; D not resolved. With 2 bases removed from V and 3 bases from J, the gap between germline ends came to 11 bases. CDR1 SEHNR and CDR2 FQNEAQ come from the germline V gene (reference sequence). This CDR3 comprises 15 residues. CDR3 loop: CASSLNSPIYNEQFF. The CDR3, as DNA: TGTGCCAGCAGCTTAAACTCCCCGATCTACAATGAGCAGTTCTTC.

This clone was seen only once. The rearrangement links TRBV7-9 to TRBJ2-1; D not certain. The V end was cut by 8 bases, the J end by 9 bases, with 17 bases between. Germline CDR1 SEHNR, CDR2 FQNEAQ (reference sequence). The CDR3 length is 13 residues. The DNA of the CDR3 is TGTGCCAGCCAAATAATTTTCGACGGTGAGCAGTTCTTC. Protein sequence: CASQIIFDGEQFF.

This rearrangement joins TRBV27 to TRBJ1-2, with 7 bases lining up with TRBD1. CDR1 and CDR2 (germline): MNHEY, SMNVEV (reference sequence). V shed 4 bases and J 7 bases; nucleotides not matched to a gene: 12. The CDR3 runs to 15 residues. The CDR3 DNA follows: TGTGCCAGCAGTTGGGGGTCCACAGGGGCCCGTGGCTACACCTTC. Residues: CASSWGSTGARGYTF.

The chain's CDR3 is CASSGVAGYEQYF. The CDR3 coding sequence is TGTGCCAGCAGTGGAGTAGCGGGGTACGAGCAGTACTTC. The gene calls are TRBV2 and TRBJ2-7, with 8 bases identical to TRBD2. Per the germline V gene, CDR1 is SNHLY and CDR2 is FYNNEI. This CDR3 is built from 13 residues. V gave up 4 bases and J gave up 4 bases; unmatched junction bases: 3.

The rearrangement links TRBV14 to TRBJ1-1, with D uncertain. Trimming left V 1 base short and J 0 bases short, with 3 bases between. CDR3 length: 13 amino acids. Looked up from germline, CDR1 is SGHDN and CDR2 is FVKESK. Here the CDR3 DNA reads TGTGCCAGCAGCCAAGGCATGAACACTGAAGCTTTCTTT. Protein product: CASSQGMNTEAFF.

V usage is TRBV5-5 and J usage is TRBJ1-3; D is possibly TRBD1 (5 bases). V was trimmed by 4 bases and J by 2 bases, leaving 10 bases between them. The length of the CDR3 is 14 residues. The V gene's germline CDR1 is SGHKS and CDR2 YYEKEE (reference sequence). CDR3 sequence reads: CASSPQQAGNTIYF. The DNA for the CDR3 is TGTGCCAGCAGCCCCCAACAGGCTGGAAACACCATATATTTT.

This clone is categorized as medium-sized. This chain joins TRBV5-6 and TRBJ2-7; TRBD1 matches 8 bases. Germline V gene sequence: CDR1 SGHDT, CDR2 YYEEEE. CDR3 size: 18 residues. V was pared by 0 bases and J by 3 bases, with 14 bases of the junction left unmatched. CDR3 sequence: CASSLGAQGQVGGYEQYF. Written as DNA, the CDR3 is TGTGCCAGCAGCTTGGGGGCTCAGGGACAGGTCGGCGGCTACGAGCAGTACTTC.

This chain uses TRBV11-2 with TRBJ2-7, with TRBD1 identical over 8 bases. V was pared by 5 bases and J by 4 bases, with 13 bases of the junction left unmatched. The CDR3 covers 16 residues. Germline V gene data show CDR1 as SGHAT and CDR2 as FQNNGV. CDR3 nucleotide sequence: TGTGCCAGCAGCGTCCTAAGCAGGACAGGGTCGTACGAGCAGTACTTC. Protein: CASSVLSRTGSYEQYF.

The chain combines TRBV14 with TRBJ2-3; TRBD2 agrees at 9 bases. This CDR3 is 14 amino acids long. Germline V lookup: CDR1 SGHDN, CDR2 FVKESK. After removal of 3 bases from V and 4 bases from J, the junction contained 2 bases not matched to a gene. Here the CDR3 reads CASSQGLAADTQYF. DNA for the CDR3: TGTGCCAGCAGCCAGGGACTAGCAGCAGATACGCAGTATTTT. The full variable domain, with the rest looked up from reference TRBV14 and TRBJ2-3, is EAGVTQFPSHSVIEKGQTVTLRCDPISGHDNLYWYRRVMGKEIKFLLHFVKESKQDESGMPNNRFLAERTGGTYSTLKVQPAELEDSGVYFCASSQGLAADTQYFGPGTRLTVL.

CDR3 coding DNA: TGTGCCAGCAGCTTAGACTCGTATAGCAATCAGCCCCAGCATTTT. Its protein product is CASSLDSYSNQPQHF. This chain connects TRBV7-8 to TRBJ1-5; no firm D call. V shed 1 base and J shed 0 bases, with 7 bases lying between them. The germline gives CDR1 SGHVS, CDR2 FQNEAQ. The CDR3 extends over 15 amino acids.

This chain connects TRBV11-3 to TRBJ2-3, with D perhaps TRBD1 (6 bases). CDR3 length equals 15 residues. Trimming pared 5 bases from V and 0 bases from J, leaving 12 bases between. From germline, CDR1 is SGHNT and CDR2 YENEEA. The CDR3, as DNA: TGTGCCAGCAGCCCCCGGGACATTAGCACAGATACGCAGTATTTT. It codes for CASSPRDISTDTQYF.

The chain is built from TRBV5-1 and TRBJ1-1; maybe TRBD1 (6 bases). Deletions cut 3 bases from V and 1 base from J, with 13 bases between. This CDR3 has 15 residues. The germline V gene encodes CDR1 SGHRS and CDR2 YFSETQ. CDR3 nucleotides: TGCGCCAGCAGCTCCCTGGGGGCTCCGAACACTGAAGCTTTCTTT. Translating it yields CASSSLGAPNTEAFF.

This chain uses TRBV25-1 with TRBJ2-5; D possibly uses TRBD1 or TRBD2 (7 bases each). The germline CDR1 and CDR2 sequences are MGHDK and SYGVNS. The CDR3 contains 13 residues. Between the trimmed V and J ends, which lost 6 bases and 3 bases, there was a span of 11 bases. As DNA, the CDR3 is TGTGCCAGCAGGCCAGGGGGGGAAGAGACCCAGTACTTC. Protein product: CASRPGGEETQYF. Full variable domain (outside the CDR3, taken from reference TRBV25-1 and TRBJ2-5): EADIYQTPRYLVIGTGKKITLECSQTMGHDKMYWYQQDPGMELHLIHYSYGVNSTEKGDLSSESTVSRIRTEHFPLTLESARPSHTSQYLCASRPGGEETQYFGPGTRLLVL.